These T cell receptor beta chains were read from a single sample in a study of T-cell memory formation after mild COVID-19. TCRdb passed the 5' RACE reads through MiXCR, listing each CDR3 protein once. This table holds about 13,000 distinct CDR3 sequences, approximately 19% found once. Sequencing used PBMCs or a T cell subset sorted from them (not recorded which). The source is an adult woman who had mild COVID-19 (a few samples of this study predate the infection). Cell type and time point are not known. The CDR3 runs from the conserved cysteine through the conserved F or W. A D gene is named only where the DNA matches it firmly. Only some rows state a clone size, as once, few, many or a class for expanded clones.

size,V,J,D,CDR3,DNA
many,TRBV7-6,TRBJ2-5,TRBD2,CASSLVARLAGELETQYF,TGTGCCAGCAGCTTAGTCGCACGGCTAGCGGGAGAGCTAGAGACCCAGTACTTC
many,TRBV5-1,TRBJ2-1,NA,CASSFGSGGGGNEQFF,TGCGCCAGCAGCTTTGGGTCAGGGGGAGGTGGCAATGAGCAGTTCTTC
many,TRBV11-3,TRBJ2-1,TRBD2,CASSPHSGSNAYNEQFF,TGTGCCAGCAGCCCCCATAGCGGGAGTAACGCCTACAATGAGCAGTTCTTC
many,TRBV4-1,TRBJ2-3,TRBD2,CASSQVAGGPVDTQYF,TGCGCCAGCAGCCAAGTGGCGGGGGGGCCGGTAGATACGCAGTATTTT
many,TRBV5-1,TRBJ2-1,TRBD2,CASSFLTGTSANEQFF,TGCGCCAGCAGCTTCCTTACCGGGACTAGTGCCAATGAGCAGTTCTTC
NA,TRBV7-6,TRBJ2-3,TRBD1,CASSSTGGQDTQYF,TGTGCCAGCAGCTCGACAGGGGGCCAGGATACGCAGTATTTT
many,TRBV4-2,TRBJ2-7,NA,CASSQDDRGHRDYEQYF,TGTGCCAGCAGCCAAGATGATCGTGGGCATCGAGATTACGAGCAGTACTTC
many,TRBV20-1,TRBJ1-1,TRBD1,CSARDLQGARTEAFF,TGCAGTGCTAGAGATCTCCAGGGGGCGCGTACTGAAGCTTTCTTT
many,TRBV7-6,TRBJ1-1,NA,CASSPAPGFSNTEAFF,TGTGCCAGCAGCCCCGCCCCAGGCTTCTCGAACACTGAAGCTTTCTTT
many,TRBV6-5,TRBJ2-7,NA,CASSSTDTSYEQYF,TGTGCCAGCAGTTCAACTGACACGTCCTACGAGCAGTACTTC
many,TRBV7-6,TRBJ1-6,TRBD1,CASSLAGQGLGSSYNSPLHF,TGTGCCAGCAGCTTAGCAGGACAGGGATTAGGGAGCTCCTATAATTCACCCCTCCACTTT
many,TRBV7-9,TRBJ2-7,TRBD1,CASSSARQGSPYEQYF,TGTGCCAGCAGCTCCGCGAGACAGGGTTCCCCCTACGAGCAGTACTTC
many,TRBV20-1,TRBJ1-2,NA,CSAQDLLKGMSYGYTF,TGCAGTGCTCAAGACCTCCTCAAGGGCATGAGCTATGGCTACACCTTC
NA,TRBV7-6,TRBJ1-3,NA,CASSRTSGNTIYF,TGTGCCAGCAGCCGAACGAGTGGAAACACCATATATTTT
many,TRBV5-1,TRBJ2-5,TRBD1,CASSWGDRGRLEETQYF,TGCGCCAGCAGCTGGGGGGACAGGGGGCGCTTGGAAGAGACCCAGTACTTC
medium-sized,TRBV29-1,TRBJ2-1,TRBD1,CSVSPGQIYNEQFF,TGCAGCGTTTCACCGGGACAGATCTACAATGAGCAGTTCTTC
many,TRBV7-9,TRBJ1-5,NA,CASSSMGLYSNQPQHF,TGTGCCAGCAGCTCGATGGGACTCTATAGCAATCAGCCCCAGCATTTT